This TCR beta chain appears in the sequencing data of a study of shared clonotypes between healthy human individuals (dated by TCRdb to 2018 to 2020). For the study in its entirety: The cohort comprised a couple of women and a few men aged 18 to 49 years. Per donor, leukapheresis produced somewhere between about 0.85 and 9.5 billion PBMCs. The study deeply sequenced blood TCR repertoires of 5 or 6 healthy adults to estimate repertoire size and the extent of clonotype sharing between individuals. Libraries were prepared and TCR repertoires were sequenced by different laboratories using diverse techniques, in order to increase sequencing depth and limit assay-specific biases. Per donor, three plates each were used for CD4 naive and CD4 memory, two for CD8 naive, and one for CD8 memory.

TCR CDR3 regions were amplified from genomic DNA by multiplex PCR using the deep immunoSEQ assay. Extracted genomic DNA from each cell subset was spread evenly across all wells of several immunoSEQ 96-well plates, with each plate serving as a replicate. For sorted subsets, approximately 0.2 ug of genomic DNA, equivalent to roughly 30,000 T cell genomes, went into each replicate PCR. Purified libraries were quantified with a Qubit 3.0 fluorometer, sized on a Bioanalyzer 2100, and re-quantified with the KAPA Library Quantification kit. Each immunoSEQ 96-well plate was sequenced on its own single-read 150-cycle Illumina NextSeq 550 flow cell. The study's processing was this. Because the immunoSEQ output included only junctional sequences and no quality scores, the filtering could not be the same as the filtering used for full-length reads. To assign V/J genes and CDR3, sequences were annotated using PyIR, a Python wrapper for IgBLAST v1.9, with IMGT germline references. Reads were filtered out if the reads had weak V/J assignments (E-value above 1e-6), no CDR3, stop codons, out-of-frame junctions, or ambiguous translated residues. V3J clonotypes were defined as sequences sharing an identical inferred V gene, J gene, and CDR3 amino acid sequence. Percentage overlap between repertoires was calculated by dividing the number of shared unique clonotypes by the size of the smaller repertoire. Three approaches were used to assess repertoire richness: RTK rarefaction, the Chao1 estimator, and Recon v2.1 estimates of unobserved clonotypes. OLGA was used to compute generation probabilities for all TCRbeta clonotypes that the gDNA method yielded from a handful of donors. TCRdb took over this immuneACCESS table, retaining in-frame rearrangements with V and J assigned. Such tables are incomplete; in checked studies, under half of the missing clones stem from an unresolved V gene, and the remainder is unexplained. V, J and clone size reflect that table, while D and trimming were determined from the DNA. The sample table records hundreds of thousands of clones; approximately 75% of these occur just once. 1.8% of the sample is in the top ten clones.

CDR1 and CDR2 (SEHNR, FQNEAQ) derive from the germline V gene (reference sequence). The CDR3 covers 15 residues, taking in both the cysteine and the phenylalanine. Just CDR3 DNA is preserved here, 45 bases in frame from base 1. V loses 5 bases at its end and J loses 5 bases; junction bases beyond the gene matches: 9. The research as a whole found: Because the study included a small number of donors, the genetic and exposure-history diversity represented was limited. Pairwise subsampling led to the expectation that sequencing depth would affect the degree of clonotype sharing among donors. Sampling was restricted to blood, and TCR repertoires in tissues likely differ from the TCR repertoires found in blood. Even with the large sequencing depth, rarefaction of the sorted-subset datasets indicated that sequencing was incomplete. Estimated clonotype richness was generally larger for naive than for memory subsets. Clonotypes shared by all four sorted-subset donors showed higher generation probabilities than non-shared clonotypes. When a handful of donors were compared, the shared fraction of clonotypes was roughly 4.8% for naive CD4, roughly 3.4% for naive CD8, about 2.4% for memory CD4, and 0.4% for memory CD8.

In the case of this clone: Its antigen remains unidentified. No base quality values were provided; no much bigger clone lies one nucleotide off.

The donors were healthy, HIV-negative adults who had no recently reported acute infections or vaccinations. Every donor was a Caucasian adult living in Nashville, Tennessee, USA. Magnetic negative selection was used to enrich CD4+ T cells, after which naive cells were positively selected on CD45RA and the negative fraction became the memory subset. Blood was collected by leukapheresis, and PBMCs were isolated by Ficoll-Histopaque density gradient centrifugation and then cryopreserved in liquid nitrogen vapor phase. Analytical flow cytometry was used to check the purity and quantity of each magnetically sorted T cell population. Genomic DNA was isolated from each sorted fraction and quantified by UV absorbance on a Nanodrop 2000c.

The sequence links TRBV7-9 to TRBJ1-5, and 7 junctional nucleotides match TRBD1. The sequence was collected from a woman in her 30s in good health. Source material: memory CD4+ T cells sorted from blood. The sample's cell subset or site, from its label and the paper: CD45RA-negative fraction. The DNA sequence reads TGTGCCAGCAGCACGACAGGGTCGGTGGATCAGCCCCAGCATTTT. Translated, it gives CASSTTGSVDQPQHF.